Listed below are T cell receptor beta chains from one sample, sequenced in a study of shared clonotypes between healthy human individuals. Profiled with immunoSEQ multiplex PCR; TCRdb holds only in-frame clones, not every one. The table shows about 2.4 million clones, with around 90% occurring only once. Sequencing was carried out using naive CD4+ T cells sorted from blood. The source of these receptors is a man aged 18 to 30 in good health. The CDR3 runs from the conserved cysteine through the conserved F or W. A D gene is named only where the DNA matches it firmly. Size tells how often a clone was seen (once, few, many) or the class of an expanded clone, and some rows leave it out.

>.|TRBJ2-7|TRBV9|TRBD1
TGTGCCAGCAGCGTAGAACAGGGGTTAGGGTACGAGCAGTACTTC
CASSVEQGLGYEQYF
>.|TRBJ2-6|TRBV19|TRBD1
TGTGCCAGTAGTCAAAGGACAGGGGCCGGGGCCAACGTCCTGACTTTC
CASSQRTGAGANVLTF
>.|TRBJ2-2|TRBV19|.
TGTGCCAGTAGTATCGTGGAAGGGAGACCAACCGGGGAGCTGTTTTTT
CASSIVEGRPTGELFF
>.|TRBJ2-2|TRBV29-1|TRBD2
TGCAGCGTCAAGGGGGCGGGAGGGGGGCCCGGGGAGCTGTTTTTT
CSVKGAGGGPGELFF
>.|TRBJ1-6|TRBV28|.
TGTGCCAGCAGTTTACGCGAATATAATTCACCCCTCCACTTT
CASSLREYNSPLHF
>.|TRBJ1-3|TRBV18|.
TGTGCCAGCTCACCAAATTCGGGTTTGGACACCATATATTTT
CASSPNSGLDTIYF
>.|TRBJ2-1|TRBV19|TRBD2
TGTGCCAGTAGTGATAGCGGGAGCTCCTACAATGAGCAGTTCTTC
CASSDSGSSYNEQFF
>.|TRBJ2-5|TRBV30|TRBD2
TGTGCCGGGGGGGTGGCAGAGACCCAGTACTTC
CAGGVAETQYF
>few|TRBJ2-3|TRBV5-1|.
TGCGCCAGCAGCTTGGAGGGAGGCACAGATACGCAGTATTTT
CASSLEGGTDTQYF
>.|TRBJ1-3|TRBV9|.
TGTGCCAGCAGCGTAGGGGGCCGGGACACCATATATTTT
CASSVGGRDTIYF
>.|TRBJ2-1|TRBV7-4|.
TGTGCCAGCATCCCAATATCGAGCTCCTACAATGAGCAGTTCTTC
CASIPISSSYNEQFF
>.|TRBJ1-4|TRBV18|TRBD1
TGTGCCAGCTCACCACCGGGACAGAATGAAAAACTGTTTTTT
CASSPPGQNEKLFF
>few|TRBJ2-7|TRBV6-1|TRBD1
TGTGCCAGCAGTGAAGCTTCACAGGGGGGTACTGTGCAGTACTTC
CASSEASQGGTVQYF
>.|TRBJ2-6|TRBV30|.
TGTGCCGGACACTCAGGGGCCAACGTCCTGACTTTC
CAGHSGANVLTF
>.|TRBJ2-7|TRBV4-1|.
TGCGCCAGCAGCCAAGGTAGACCCCAAGACACCTACGAGCAGTACTTC
CASSQGRPQDTYEQYF
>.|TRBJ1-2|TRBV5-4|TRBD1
TGTGCCAGCAGCTTACCCACAGGGGCCCTGAATGGCTACACCTTC
CASSLPTGALNGYTF
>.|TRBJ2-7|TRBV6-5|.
TGTGCCAGCAGTCGCCTCTCAGGGGTAAAGAACGAGCAGTACTTC
CASSRLSGVKNEQYF
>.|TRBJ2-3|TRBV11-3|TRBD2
TGTGCCAGCAGCCCAGGATCTAGCGGTAACACAGATACGCAGTATTTT
CASSPGSSGNTDTQYF
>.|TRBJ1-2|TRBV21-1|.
TGTGCCAGCAGCAAAAATCCTGGGAGAGGACAGGGGGCTCGCTATGGCTACACCTTC
CASSKNPGRGQGARYGYTF
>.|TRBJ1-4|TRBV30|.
TGTGCCTGGAGTGTAGGCCGGGGTTCCACTAATGAAAAACTGTTTTTT
CAWSVGRGSTNEKLFF
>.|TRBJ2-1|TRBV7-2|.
TGTGCCAGCAGCATCACCCCTAGCTCCTACAATGAGCAGTTCTTC
CASSITPSSYNEQFF
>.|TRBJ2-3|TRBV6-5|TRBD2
TGTGCCACCACTAGCGGGAGAGGGACAGATACGCAGTATTTT
CATTSGRGTDTQYF
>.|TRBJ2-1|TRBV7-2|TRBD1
TGTGCCAGCAGCTCGGGACAGATCTACAATGAGCAGTTCTTC
CASSSGQIYNEQFF
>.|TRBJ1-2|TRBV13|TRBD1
TGTGCCAGCAGCTCTTGGACAGGGTCGGACTATGGCTACACCTTC
CASSSWTGSDYGYTF
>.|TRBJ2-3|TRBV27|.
TGTGCCAGCAGTTTTATGGGGAACACAGATACGCAGTATTTT
CASSFMGNTDTQYF
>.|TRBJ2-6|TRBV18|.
TGTGCCAGCTCACCGGGGGTTCCTGGGGCCAACGTCCTGACTTTC
CASSPGVPGANVLTF
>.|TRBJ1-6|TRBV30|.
TGTGCCTGGAGTGTATCCAGGGATCTATCACCCCTCCACTTT
CAWSVSRDLSPLHF
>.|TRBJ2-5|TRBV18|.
TGTGCCAGCTCACCACCTAGCAGGGTAGGAGAGACCCAGTACTTC
CASSPPSRVGETQYF
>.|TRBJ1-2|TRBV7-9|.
TGTGCCAGCGGCCAGGGAGGTTGGGATGACTACACCTTC
CASGQGGWDDYTF
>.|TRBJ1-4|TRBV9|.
TGTGCCAGCAGCGTAGCTGGGGGTTATAATGAAAAACTGTTTTTT
CASSVAGGYNEKLFF
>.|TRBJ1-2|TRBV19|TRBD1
TGTGCCAGTAGTGAGGACAGGGGCTATGGCTACACCTTC
CASSEDRGYGYTF
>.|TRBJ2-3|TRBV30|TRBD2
TGTGCCTGGAGTGGTGCGGGGGGGAACACAGATACGCAGTATTTT
CAWSGAGGNTDTQYF
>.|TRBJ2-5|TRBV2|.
TGTGCCAGCAGTGAAGTTACAGGGGGGGCAGCCGGGACCCAGTACTTC
CASSEVTGGAAGTQYF
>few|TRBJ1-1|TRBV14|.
TGTGCCAGCAGCCTCACCGGCACGAACACTGAAGCTTTCTTT
CASSLTGTNTEAFF
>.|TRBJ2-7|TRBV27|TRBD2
TGTGCCAGCAGTGTTCGGACTAGCGGTTCCTACGAGCAGTACTTC
CASSVRTSGSYEQYF
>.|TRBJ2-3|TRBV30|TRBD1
TGTGCCTGGAGCCCAGGACAGGGGTCAGATACGCAGTATTTT
CAWSPGQGSDTQYF
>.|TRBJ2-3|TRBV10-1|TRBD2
TGCGCCAGCAGTGAGTCCCGGACTAGCGGTAGCACAGATACGCAGTATTTT
CASSESRTSGSTDTQYF
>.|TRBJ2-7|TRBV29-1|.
TGCAGCGTTGAGACAGCCTACGAGCAGTACTTC
CSVETAYEQYF
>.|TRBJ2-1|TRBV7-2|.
TGTGCCAGCAGCTTAGTCATCGGGGGCCAGTTCTTC
CASSLVIGGQFF
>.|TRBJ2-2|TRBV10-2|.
TGCGCCAGCAGTGACTACGGGCCTGGGACCGGGGAGCTGTTTTTT
CASSDYGPGTGELFF
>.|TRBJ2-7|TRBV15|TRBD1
TGTGCCACCAGCAGAGTCCCGGGACAGGTCTACGAGCAGTACTTC
CATSRVPGQVYEQYF
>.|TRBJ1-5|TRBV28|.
TGTGCCAGCAGTTTACGGGGGGGCGGCAATCAGCCCCAGCATTTT
CASSLRGGGNQPQHF
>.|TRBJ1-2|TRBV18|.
TGTGCCAGCTCACCACCTGGGACCGAACACTATGGCTACACCTTC
CASSPPGTEHYGYTF
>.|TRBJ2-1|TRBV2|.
TGTGCCAGCAGTCGGAGTAGTAGCCACAATGAGCAGTTCTTC
CASSRSSSHNEQFF
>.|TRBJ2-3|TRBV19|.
TGTGCCAGTAGCTTAGTGGGTGATACGCAGTATTTT
CASSLVGDTQYF
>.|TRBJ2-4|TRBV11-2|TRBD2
TGTGCCAGCAGCTTAGGGGCCCCGGGACTAGTACTGTACTTC
CASSLGAPGLVLYF
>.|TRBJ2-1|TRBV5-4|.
TGTGCCAGCAGCTTGGTATCGGGACGGATGCTTTATGAGCAGTTCTTC
CASSLVSGRMLYEQFF
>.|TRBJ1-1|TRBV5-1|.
TGCGCCAGCAGCTTAACCTACACCAACACTGAAGCTTTCTTT
CASSLTYTNTEAFF
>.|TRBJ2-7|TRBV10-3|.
TGTGCCATCGGGGGGCTCCCCTACGAGCAGTACTTC
CAIGGLPYEQYF
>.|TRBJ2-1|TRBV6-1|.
TGTGCCAGCAGTGAAGCTATCAGGGGGGGTGAGCAGTTCTTC
CASSEAIRGGEQFF
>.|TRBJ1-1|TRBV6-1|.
TGTGCCAGCAGTAACTCGAAAAAGACTGAAGCTTTCTTT
CASSNSKKTEAFF
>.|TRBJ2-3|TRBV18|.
TGTGCCAGCTCACCCCCCCTTAGGACTTCTAGCACAGATACGCAGTATTTT
CASSPPLRTSSTDTQYF
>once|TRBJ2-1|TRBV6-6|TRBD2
TGTGCCAGCACTTACGGGCTAGCGGGGGGGCAAAATGAGCAGTTCTTC
CASTYGLAGGQNEQFF
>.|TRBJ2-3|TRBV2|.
TGTGCCAGCAGTGTCAGTCATAGCACAGATACGCAGTATTTT
CASSVSHSTDTQYF